This is a list of T cell receptor beta chains from one sample in a study of blood T cell repertoires in COVID-19. Repertoires were generated with immunoSEQ multiplex PCR, while TCRdb's copy carries only in-frame clones and drops some. The sample contains approximately 280,000 clones, roughly 85% of which appear only once. Source material: peripheral blood. The receptors derive from a man aged 45-60 years with active or convalescent COVID-19. CDR3s include the opening cysteine and the closing phenylalanine or tryptophan. A D gene is named only where the DNA matches it firmly. Some rows mark clone size as missing; the rest say once, few, many or name a class of expanded clone.

TRBV3-1/TRBV3-2	NA	NA	TRBJ1-4	TGTGCCAGCAGCCCCAGGGTAGGTGAAAAACTGTTTTTT	CASSPRVGEKLFF
TRBV4-3	NA	NA	TRBJ2-7	TGCGCCAGCAGCCAAGCCCCAGGGTCCTACGAGCAGTACTTC	CASSQAPGSYEQYF
TRBV11-3	NA	NA	TRBJ1-5	TGTGCCAGTACAGGTCAGCCCCAGCATTTT	CASTGQPQHF
TRBV4-1	NA	NA	TRBJ2-5	TGCGCCAGCAGCCAATCGGGACAATTCGGAGAGACCCAGTACTTC	CASSQSGQFGETQYF
TRBV10-2	TRBD1	NA	TRBJ1-1	TGCGCCAGCAGTGAAAGGAACAGGGGGTCGAGCACTGAAGCTTTCTTT	CASSERNRGSSTEAFF
TRBV6-5	TRBD2	NA	TRBJ2-7	TGTGCCAGCAGTACCCTAGCGGGAGCACGCGAGCAGTACTTC	CASSTLAGAREQYF
TRBV30	TRBD1	NA	TRBJ2-1	TGTGCCTGGAGGGGACAGCCGGGAAATGAGCAGTTCTTC	CAWRGQPGNEQFF
TRBV6-5	TRBD1	NA	TRBJ2-7	TGTGCCAGCAGTTACTCGTACCCCGGGACAGCGTACGAGCAGTACTTC	CASSYSYPGTAYEQYF
TRBV5-1	TRBD1	NA	TRBJ2-2	TGCGCCAGCAGCCCTTCAGGGGGTGCCGGGGAGCTGTTTTTT	CASSPSGGAGELFF
TRBV7-8	NA	NA	TRBJ1-5	TGTGCCAGCAGCTTATTATATGATCAGCCCCAGCATTTT	CASSLLYDQPQHF
TRBV7-2	NA	NA	TRBJ2-7	TGTGCCAGCAGCCCCCGGACGGGGGGCGGCTACGAGCAGTACTTC	CASSPRTGGGYEQYF
TRBV3-1/TRBV3-2	NA	NA	TRBJ1-2	TGTGCCAGCAGCCAACTGGGGGCCAGTAACTATGGCTACACCTTC	CASSQLGASNYGYTF
TRBV19	TRBD1	once	TRBJ2-3	TGTGCCAGTAGAGACAGGGGGCGCCAAGATACGCAGTATTTT	CASRDRGRQDTQYF
TRBV3-1/TRBV3-2	TRBD1	NA	TRBJ2-1	TGTGCCAGCAGCCTCACAGGGGGATACAATGAGCAGTTCTTC	CASSLTGGYNEQFF
TRBV2	NA	NA	TRBJ1-1	TGTGCCAGTACCTTGGGGAGAGGCACTGAAGCTTTCTTT	CASTLGRGTEAFF
TRBV7-2	TRBD1	NA	TRBJ1-5	TGTGCCAGCAGCTCAACAGGGGGTTGGCTGAGGGGACAGCATTTT	CASSSTGGWLRGQHF
TRBV3-1/TRBV3-2	TRBD1	few	TRBJ1-1	TGTGCCAGCAGCCGCCGCCAAGGACAGGGGGCAGGGACTGAAGCTTTCTTT	CASSRRQGQGAGTEAFF
TRBV10-3	TRBD2	NA	TRBJ2-5	TGTGCCATTGGGAGCGGGAGGCCCGAAGGAGAGACCCAGTACTTC	CAIGSGRPEGETQYF
TRBV18	TRBD1	NA	TRBJ2-7	TGTGCCAGCTCACCGGGACAGGGAATTTTCGAGCAGTACTTC	CASSPGQGIFEQYF
TRBV7-2	TRBD1	NA	TRBJ1-1	TGTGCCAGCAGCTTAAGGACAGGGCAAGCTTTCTTT	CASSLRTGQAFF
TRBV19	NA	once	TRBJ2-7	TGTGCCAGTAGCCCCCGGAGGGAAGTGGACGAGCAGTACTTC	CASSPRREVDEQYF
TRBV11-3	NA	once	TRBJ2-7	TGTGCCAGCAGCCACAGCGGTTCCTACGAGCAGTACTTC	CASSHSGSYEQYF
TRBV3-1/TRBV3-2	TRBD2	NA	TRBJ2-5	TGTGCCAGCAGCATCTCCCTTAGCGGGACTCAAGAGACCCAGTACTTC	CASSISLSGTQETQYF
TRBV7-8	NA	NA	TRBJ1-4	TGTGCCAGCAGCCCCAGGGTTGGTGGGTTCCCAACTAATGAAAAACTGTTTTTT	CASSPRVGGFPTNEKLFF
TRBV5-1	NA	few	TRBJ2-7	TGCGCCAGCAGCAACGCAGCGGACTCCTACGAGCAGTACTTC	CASSNAADSYEQYF
TRBV10-3	TRBD1	NA	TRBJ2-4	TGTGCCATCAGCTCCGGACAGGGAAACATTCAGTACTTC	CAISSGQGNIQYF
TRBV28	TRBD2	NA	TRBJ2-3	TGTGCCAGCAGTTTCCTAGCGGGAGAGAAAGATACGCAGTATTTT	CASSFLAGEKDTQYF
TRBV12-5	TRBD2	NA	TRBJ2-2	TGTGCTAGTGGTTTGGTGACACTAGCGGGAGGCTCCACCGGGGAGCTGTTTTTT	CASGLVTLAGGSTGELFF
TRBV10-3	TRBD1	NA	TRBJ1-2	TGTGCCATCAGCGTGACAGGGGGGGGAGACGGCTACACCTTC	CAISVTGGGDGYTF
TRBV5-8	TRBD1	NA	TRBJ1-4	TGTGCCAGCAGCCTAAAGACAGGGCAAAAACTGTTTTTT	CASSLKTGQKLFF
TRBV6-5	TRBD1	NA	TRBJ2-7	TGTGCCAGCAGTACGGGACAGGGCCTCTACGAGCAGTACTTC	CASSTGQGLYEQYF
TRBV6-5	NA	NA	TRBJ1-2	TGTGCCAGCAGTCAACAGGGTTCCTATGGCTACACCTTC	CASSQQGSYGYTF
TRBV7-2	TRBD1	NA	TRBJ2-6	TGTGCCAGCAGCCGCAACAGGGGGAGAACCTCTGGGGCCAACGTCCTGACTTTC	CASSRNRGRTSGANVLTF
TRBV5-6	TRBD2	NA	TRBJ2-3	TGTGCCAGCAGCCCGGGACTATTCACAGATACGCAGTATTTT	CASSPGLFTDTQYF
TRBV20-1	NA	NA	TRBJ2-1	TGCAGTGCTAGCCGGGACAATCAGTTCTTC	CSASRDNQFF
TRBV20-1	NA	once	TRBJ1-4	TGCAGTGCTAGTGGAGGCGATGAAAAACTGTTTTTT	CSASGGDEKLFF